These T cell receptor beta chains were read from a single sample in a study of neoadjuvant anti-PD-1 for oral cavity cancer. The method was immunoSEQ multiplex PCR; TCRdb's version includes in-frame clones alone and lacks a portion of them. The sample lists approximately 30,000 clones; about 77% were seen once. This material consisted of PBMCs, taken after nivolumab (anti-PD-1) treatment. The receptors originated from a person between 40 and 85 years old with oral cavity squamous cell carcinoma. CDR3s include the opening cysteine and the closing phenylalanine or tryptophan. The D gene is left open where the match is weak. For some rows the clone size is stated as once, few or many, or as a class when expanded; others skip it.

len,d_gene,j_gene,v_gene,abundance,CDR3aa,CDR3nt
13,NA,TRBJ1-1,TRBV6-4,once,CASSAGARTEAFF,TGTGCCAGCAGTGCGGGGGCGAGGACTGAAGCTTTCTTT
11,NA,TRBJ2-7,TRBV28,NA,CASSLRREQYF,TGTGCCAGCAGTCTACGTCGGGAGCAGTACTTC
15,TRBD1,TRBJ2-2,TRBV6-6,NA,CASSPRTGGSGELFF,TGTGCCAGCAGTCCCCGGACAGGGGGCTCCGGGGAGCTGTTTTTT
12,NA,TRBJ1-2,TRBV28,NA,CASSLWGYGYTF,TGTGCCAGCAGTTTATGGGGGTATGGCTACACCTTC
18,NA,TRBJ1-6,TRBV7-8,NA,CASSSAVGGAAYNSPLHF,TGTGCCAGCAGCTCAGCGGTGGGGGGCGCGGCCTATAATTCACCCCTCCACTTT
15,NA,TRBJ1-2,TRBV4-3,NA,CASSQIGSTNYGYTF,TGCGCCAGCAGCCAAATCGGGTCAACGAACTATGGCTACACCTTC
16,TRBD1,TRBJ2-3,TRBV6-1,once,CASSEVKGQGTDTQYF,TGTGCCAGCAGTGAAGTGAAGGGACAGGGCACAGATACGCAGTATTTT
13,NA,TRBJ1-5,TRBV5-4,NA,CASSLAAAQPQHF,TGTGCCAGCAGCTTGGCCGCAGCTCAGCCCCAGCATTTT
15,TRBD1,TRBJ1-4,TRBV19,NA,CASSQGANPNEKLFF,TGTGCCAGTAGTCAGGGGGCGAACCCGAATGAAAAACTGTTTTTT
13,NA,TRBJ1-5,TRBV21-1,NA,CASSKTRDQPQHF,TGTGCCAGCAGCAAGACCAGGGATCAGCCCCAGCATTTT
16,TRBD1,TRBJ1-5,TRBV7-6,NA,CASSLGVGQGDQPQHF,TGTGCCAGCAGCTTAGGGGTGGGACAGGGCGATCAGCCCCAGCATTTT
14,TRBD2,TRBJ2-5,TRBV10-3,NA,CAISESRGAETQYF,TGTGCCATCAGTGAGTCGCGGGGGGCGGAGACCCAGTACTTC
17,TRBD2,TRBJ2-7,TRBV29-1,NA,CSVAGGGWRGGSYEQYF,TGCAGCGTTGCGGGAGGTGGGTGGCGTGGGGGATCCTACGAGCAGTACTTC
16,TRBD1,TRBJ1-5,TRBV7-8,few,CASSANRDRGRQPQHF,TGTGCCAGCAGCGCCAACCGGGACAGGGGTCGGCAGCCCCAGCATTTT
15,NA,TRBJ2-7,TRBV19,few,CASSISLTGDYEQYF,TGTGCCAGTAGTATATCCCTAACAGGCGACTACGAGCAGTACTTC
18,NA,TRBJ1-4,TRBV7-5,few,CARSGRTTRGDLGEKLFF,TGTGCCAGAAGCGGAAGGACGACAAGGGGGGACCTTGGTGAAAAACTGTTTTTT
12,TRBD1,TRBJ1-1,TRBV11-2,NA,CASLLRDSEAFF,TGTGCCAGCCTTCTCCGGGACAGTGAAGCTTTCTTT
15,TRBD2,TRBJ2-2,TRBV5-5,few,CASSSGLAGAGELFF,TGTGCCAGCAGCTCAGGACTAGCTGGAGCCGGGGAGCTGTTTTTT
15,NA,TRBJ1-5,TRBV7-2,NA,CASSLGDISNQPQHF,TGTGCCAGCAGCTTAGGGGACATCTCCAATCAGCCCCAGCATTTT
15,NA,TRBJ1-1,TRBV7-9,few,CASSPKVRLNTEAFF,TGTGCCAGCAGCCCTAAGGTCCGTCTGAACACTGAAGCTTTCTTT
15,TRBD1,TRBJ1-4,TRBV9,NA,CASSRRTGWSEKLFF,TGTGCCAGCAGCAGACGGACAGGGTGGAGTGAAAAACTGTTTTTT
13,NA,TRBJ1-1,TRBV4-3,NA,CASSQTGNTEAFF,TGCGCCAGCAGCCAAACAGGGAACACTGAAGCTTTCTTT
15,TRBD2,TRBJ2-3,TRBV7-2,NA,CASSWTSGSTDTQYF,TGTGCCAGCAGCTGGACTAGCGGGAGCACAGATACGCAGTATTTT